This T cell receptor beta chain was retrieved from a study of regulatory T cells in long-lasting Graves disease. The authors built TCR beta libraries using iRepertoire HTBI primers and Arm-PCR of CDR3 regions. Each CDR3 protein gets one entry after TCRdb re-called the multiplex PCR reads with MiXCR. The sample carries 250,000 to 300,000 distinct CDR3 sequences, roughly 18% recorded once. Findings and limits, study-wide: Analyses excluded thyroid tissue, covering peripheral blood alone. Public clonotype sharing was higher in persistent than newly diagnosed patients. Only a small sample size was used, which may have cut accuracy.

The CDR3 sequence is 17 residues long. Germline lookup yields CDR1 MNHNS and CDR2 SASEGT. V was trimmed by 1 base and J by 3 bases, leaving 15 bases between them. Notes on this clonotype: Its antigen is still unknown.

Documented time point: newly diagnosed GD, antithyroid drugs for less than 3 months. PBMC-extracted RNA yielded the TCR library. These sequences were also reported in another study, on T cells in Graves' hyperthyroidism and ophthalmopathy.

The sequence was obtained from a woman aged 25 to 39 with Graves disease. Material: peripheral blood mononuclear cells (PBMCs), obtained at new diagnosis, from a patient treated with antithyroid drugs. This chain connects TRBV6-1 to TRBJ1-4; a weak D match, TRBD1 (5 bases). This CDR3 is CASSEEGYGTANEKLFF. The CDR3 bases are TGTGCCAGCAGTGAAGAAGGATACGGGACCGCTAATGAAAAACTGTTTTTT.